This T cell receptor (beta chain) was retrieved from a study of T cells in tuberculosis. Study-level results: Samples were chosen by availability of cryopreserved specimens. Using the GMM-specific repertoire gave about 90% accuracy versus approximately 70% with motifs. Active tuberculosis TCR-alpha repertoires lay closer to GMM-specific TCRs than IGRA-negative controls, suggesting clonal expansion.

TCRdb's copy holds only in-frame clones and misses some; the assay was immunoSEQ multiplex PCR. Among under 45,000 clones listed, roughly 96% were seen once. V lost 3 bases and J 1 base, leaving 14 bases between the germline ends. Germline CDR1 is SGHRS and CDR2 is YFSETQ. The CDR3 extends over 16 amino acids. Comment on this clone: Its antigen is not known.

Latent tuberculosis screening used tuberculin skin test and IGRA at entry. This receptor was identified in a donor aged 10-35 years with latent tuberculosis or without tuberculosis infection. Material for sequencing was PBMCs. The chain uses TRBV5-1 and TRBJ1-3; D not certain. CDR3 nucleotides: TGCGCCAGCAGCTCGAATAGAGGGTTATCTGGAAACACCATATATTTT. Amino acid sequence: CASSSNRGLSGNTIYF. Looking up the rest from reference TRBV5-1 and TRBJ1-3 gives the full variable domain: KAGVTQTPRYLIKTRGQQVTLSCSPISGHRSVSWYQQTPGQGLQFLFEYFSETQRNKGNFPGRFSGRQFSNSRSEMNVSTLELGDSALYLCASSSNRGLSGNTIYFGEGSWLTVV.